Sequencing of this TCR beta chain was carried out in a study of OX40 agonist ivuxolimab in advanced cancers. Study in general: Dose-escalation patients had hepatocellular carcinoma, melanoma, renal cell or head and neck cancer.

From germline, CDR1 is SGHTA and CDR2 FQGNSA. V gave up 5 bases and J gave up 4 bases, with 14 bases separating them. The CDR3 spans 14 residues. Sequencing used immunoSEQ multiplex PCR; TCRdb keeps in-frame clones, though not all of them. The data show 90,000 to 100,000 clones, about 83% seen once. Note on this clone: Its antigen is not known.

Study-level points and caveats: Circulating CD4+ and CD8+ T cells showed clonal expansion by week 6 at 0.1 to 3.0 mg/kg. No determination was made of the antigen specificity of the expanded peripheral T cells. Relative to CD4+ cells, CD8+ T cells on average had more expanded clones.

Sequences were derived from CD4+ or CD8+ T cells sorted from blood, sampled in a trial of the OX40 agonist ivuxolimab. The clonotype comes from an adult with an advanced solid tumor such as melanoma, head and neck, liver or kidney cancer. V and J are TRBV7-2 and TRBJ1-1; no reliable D call. CDR3 sequence: CASSPSGGSTEAFF. Here the CDR3 DNA reads TGTGCCAGCAGCCCCTCGGGAGGGAGCACTGAAGCTTTCTTT.